What follows are 18 T cell receptor beta chains derived from one specimen sequenced in a study of early T cells in non-severe SARS-CoV-2 infection. MiXCR, applied by TCRdb to the 5' RACE reads, yields one record per CDR3 protein. This sample has some 48,000 distinct CDR3 sequences, with roughly 9.8% found just once. Sequencing input: whole blood. All receptors derive from an adult who was a healthcare worker with PCR-confirmed SARS-CoV-2 infection or an uninfected control (not recorded which).

This clonotype was recorded at least ten times. V gene TRBV7-2 combines with J gene TRBJ1-1; possibly TRBD1 for D (5 bases). The CDR3 sequence is 13 residues long. The germline V gene has CDR1 SGHTA and CDR2 FQGNSA. V lost 0 bases and J lost 4, with 6 bases in between. The CDR3 spells CASSLAGTTEAFF. The CDR3 DNA reads as TGTGCCAGCAGCTTAGCTGGGACCACTGAAGCTTTCTTT.

The chain couples TRBV5-4 to TRBJ1-1; D gene unclear. Germline V gene data show CDR1 as SGHNT and CDR2 as YYREEE (reference sequence). Trimming removed 4 bases from V and 7 bases from J, with 11 bases in between. The CDR3 runs to 12 residues. CDR3: CASSHENLEAFF. DNA of the CDR3: TGTGCCAGCAGCCATGAGAACCTTGAAGCTTTCTTT.

The table lists this clonotype with many counts. The rearrangement uses TRBV30 and TRBJ2-7, with TRBD1 matching 8 bases. The CDR3 consists of 16 residues. V was clipped by 1 base and J by 1 base; unmatched bases: 9. Looked up from germline, CDR1 is GTSNPN and CDR2 is SVGIG (reference sequence). The CDR3 spells CAWSGTLTGVSYEQYF. For the CDR3, the DNA is TGTGCCTGGAGTGGGACTCTGACAGGGGTTTCCTACGAGCAGTACTTC.

This clonotype was recorded many times. CDR3 loop: CAISQMDEQFF. The CDR3 bases are TGTGCCATCAGCCAAATGGACGAGCAGTTCTTC. The chain joins TRBV10-3 to TRBJ2-1, with D unclear. Germline assignment: CDR1 ENHRY and CDR2 SYGVKD. V shed 6 bases and J shed 10 bases, with 10 bases lying between them. This CDR3 has 11 amino acids.

This clonotype was seen just once. The J gene is TRBJ2-7, the V gene TRBV20-1, with 7 nucleotides matching TRBD1. V shed 5 bases, J shed 4 bases, and the junction held 8 bases outside the gene matches. Per germline, CDR1 DFQATT and CDR2 SNEGSKA (reference sequence). CDR3 length: 13 amino acids. The CDR3 region is CSAVSGQVYEQYF. CDR3 bases: TGCAGTGCTGTTTCAGGACAGGTGTACGAGCAGTACTTC.

The chain uses TRBV5-8 and TRBJ2-2; TRBD2 matches 7 bases. The ends lost 2 bases at V and 2 bases at J; junction bases unmatched: 6. The CDR3 has 16 amino acids. The germline CDR1 and CDR2 sequences are SGHTS and YDEGEE. CDR3 amino acids: CASSFCPSGNTGELFF. The CDR3 bases are TGTGCCAGCAGCTTTTGTCCTAGCGGAAACACCGGGGAGCTGTTTTTT.

This clonotype appeared many times. The rearrangement uses TRBV6-4 and TRBJ2-7; 8 bases are shared with TRBD2. CDR3 length equals 14 residues. CDR1 MRHNA and CDR2 SNTAGT come from the germline V gene. J was trimmed by 0 bases and V by 5 bases; bases with no gene match: 3. In DNA, the CDR3 is TGTGCCAGCAGTCCGACTAGCGTCTCCTACGAGCAGTACTTC. This codes for CASSPTSVSYEQYF.

This clonotype was seen at least ten times. The V gene is TRBV20-1, the J gene TRBJ2-3; 11 nucleotides line up with TRBD2. This CDR3 is 13 amino acids long. Germline assignment: CDR1 DFQATT and CDR2 SNEGSKA (reference sequence). V lost 6 bases, J lost 6 bases, and 5 bases stayed unmatched. CDR3 loop: CSARTSGLDTQYF. The CDR3 region has the DNA TGCAGTGCCAGGACTAGCGGGCTCGATACGCAGTATTTT.

Notes on this clonotype: A clone one base away is much larger, so this may be a read error. The genes are TRBV5-1 and TRBJ1-1, with D hard to call. Germline V CDR1 and CDR2: SGHRS, YFSETQ. This CDR3 comprises 13 residues. The CDR3 nucleotides read TGCGCCAGCAGCCAGACGGTGAACACTGGAGCTTTCTTT. It codes for CASSQTVNTGAFF.

This clonotype has only a few counts. The chain has TRBV5-1 and TRBJ2-5; D remains unclear. The CDR3 contains 15 residues. V was clipped by 1 base and J by 1 base, with 11 bases between them. The germline gives CDR1 SGHRS, CDR2 YFSETQ. The CDR3 loop is CASSLQWTGQETQYF. DNA of the CDR3: TGCGCCAGCAGCTTGCAATGGACGGGCCAAGAGACCCAGTACTTC.

At least ten counts were recorded for this clonotype. This sequence joins TRBV27 and TRBJ2-7, with a tentative D call TRBD2 (6 bases). Trimming stripped 8 bases from V and 5 bases from J, with 19 bases between. Germline lookup yields CDR1 MNHEY and CDR2 SMNVEV (reference sequence). The CDR3 runs to 14 residues. The CDR3 DNA sequence: TGTGCCAGCGGGGGACTGGGCGCAAGGAACGAGCAGTACTTC. This codes for CASGGLGARNEQYF.

This chain connects TRBV18 to TRBJ2-1; TRBD1 aligns across 9 bases. The CDR3 contains 15 residues. V lost 3 bases and J lost 9; bases outside the gene matches: 9. Germline V gene sequence: CDR1 KGHSH, CDR2 LQKENI. In DNA form, the CDR3 reads TGTGCCAGCTCACCGGGACAGGGTCAAGTCAGTGAGCAGTTCTTC. This codes for CASSPGQGQVSEQFF.

In its sample, this clonotype was seen many times. A junction end diverges from the germline sequence, so it may reflect a read error. This chain joins TRBV19 and TRBJ2-3, with D possibly TRBD2 on 7 matching bases. The CDR3 covers 13 residues. Looked up from germline, CDR1 is LNHDA and CDR2 is SQIVND (reference sequence). The CDR3, as DNA: TGTACCAGCGGGACCACGGGGGCGGATACGCAGTATTTT. Translation: CTSGTTGADTQYF.

In this sample, this clonotype is medium-sized. The rearrangement links TRBV29-1 to TRBJ1-1; maybe TRBD1 (5 bases). V was cut by 6 bases and J by 1 base, with 12 bases left in between. CDR3 length: 13 amino acids. Germline V CDR1 and CDR2: SQVTM, ANQGSEA. CDR3 sequence (DNA): TGCAGCGTCGCGGGACGGACGAACACTGAAGCTTTCTTT. This translates into CSVAGRTNTEAFF. Together with reference TRBV29-1 and TRBJ1-1, the CDR3 gives the full variable domain: SAVISQKPSRDICQRGTSLTIQCQVDSQVTMMFWYRQQPGQSLTLIATANQGSEATYESGFVIDKFPISRPNLTFSTLTVSNMSPEDSSIYLCSVAGRTNTEAFFGQGTRLTVV.

This chain links TRBV7-9 with TRBJ2-7; D unresolved. The CDR3 length is 12 residues. With 2 bases removed from V and 6 bases from J, the gap between germline ends came to 8 bases. CDR1 is SEHNR and CDR2 is FQNEAQ in the germline V gene (reference sequence). The CDR3: CASSLSVSEQYF. CDR3 bases: TGTGCCAGCAGCTTAAGTGTCAGCGAGCAGTACTTC.

This clonotype was seen a few times. V usage is TRBV24-1 and J usage is TRBJ2-1; no definite D call. V shed 6 bases and J shed 9 bases, with 8 bases lying between them. Germline lookup yields CDR1 KGHDR and CDR2 SFDVKD. This CDR3 has 11 residues. The DNA of the CDR3 is TGTGCCACCAGTACCGTTCTTGAGCAGTTCTTC. Translation: CATSTVLEQFF.

At least ten counts were recorded for this clonotype. CDR3 protein: CASSEDDPKTYRGRRAEQYF. DNA of the CDR3: TGTGCCAGCAGTGAAGACGATCCGAAAACCTACAGGGGGCGCCGTGCCGAGCAGTACTTC. The gene calls are TRBV2 and TRBJ2-7; 9 bases align to TRBD1. The junction had 22 bases not matched to a gene; V was cut back by 1 base and J by 6 bases. The CDR3 length is 20 residues. CDR1 is SNHLY and CDR2 is FYNNEI in the germline V gene.

Many counts were recorded for this clonotype. The V and J genes are TRBV5-6 and TRBJ2-1; D gene ambiguous. Trimming cost V 6 bases and J 6 bases, with 25 bases left between them. This CDR3 comprises 17 residues. Germline loops: CDR1 SGHDT, CDR2 YYEEEE. The CDR3 DNA follows: TGTGCCAGCACCCTTAATGAATGGTCGCGGAATCTCAATGAGCAGTTCTTC. This translates into CASTLNEWSRNLNEQFF.